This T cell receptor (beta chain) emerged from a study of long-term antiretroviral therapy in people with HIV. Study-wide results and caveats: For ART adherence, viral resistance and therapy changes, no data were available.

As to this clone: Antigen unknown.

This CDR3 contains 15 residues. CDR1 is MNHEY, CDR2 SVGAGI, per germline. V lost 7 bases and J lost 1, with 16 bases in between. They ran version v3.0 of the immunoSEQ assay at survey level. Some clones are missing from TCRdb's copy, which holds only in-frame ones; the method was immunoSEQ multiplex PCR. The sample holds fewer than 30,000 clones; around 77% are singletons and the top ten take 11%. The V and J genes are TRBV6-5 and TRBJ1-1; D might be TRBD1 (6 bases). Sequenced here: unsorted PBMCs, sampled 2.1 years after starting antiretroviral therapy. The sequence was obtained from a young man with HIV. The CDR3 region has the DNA TGTGCCAGCAATGGGGGGCGCGGGTCGAACACTGAAGCTTTCTTT. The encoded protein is CASNGGRGSNTEAFF.